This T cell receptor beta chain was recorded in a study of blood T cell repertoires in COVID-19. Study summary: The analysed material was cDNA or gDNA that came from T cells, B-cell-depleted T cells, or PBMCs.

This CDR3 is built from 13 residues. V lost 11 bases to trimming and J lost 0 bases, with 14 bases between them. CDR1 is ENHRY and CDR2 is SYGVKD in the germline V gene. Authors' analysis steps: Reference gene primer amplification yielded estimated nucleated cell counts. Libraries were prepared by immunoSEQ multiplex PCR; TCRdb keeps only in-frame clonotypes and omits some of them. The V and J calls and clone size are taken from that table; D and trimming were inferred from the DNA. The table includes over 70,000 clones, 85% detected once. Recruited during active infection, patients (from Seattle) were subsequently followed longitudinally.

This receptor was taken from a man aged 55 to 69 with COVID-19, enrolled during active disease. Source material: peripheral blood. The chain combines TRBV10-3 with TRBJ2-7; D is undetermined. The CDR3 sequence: CASRVGSSYEQYF. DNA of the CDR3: TGTGCCTCCCGCGTCGGTAGCTCCTACGAGCAGTACTTC.